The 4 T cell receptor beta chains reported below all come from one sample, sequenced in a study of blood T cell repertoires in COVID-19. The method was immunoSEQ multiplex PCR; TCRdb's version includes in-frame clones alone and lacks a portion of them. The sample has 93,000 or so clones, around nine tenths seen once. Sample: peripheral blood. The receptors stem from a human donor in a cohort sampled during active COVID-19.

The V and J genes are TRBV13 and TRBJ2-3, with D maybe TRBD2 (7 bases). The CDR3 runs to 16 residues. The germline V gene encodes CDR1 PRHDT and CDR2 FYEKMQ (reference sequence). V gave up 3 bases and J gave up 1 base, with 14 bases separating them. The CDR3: CASSFWGGAGTDTQYF. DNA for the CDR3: TGTGCCAGCAGCTTTTGGGGGGGGGCTGGCACAGATACGCAGTATTTT.

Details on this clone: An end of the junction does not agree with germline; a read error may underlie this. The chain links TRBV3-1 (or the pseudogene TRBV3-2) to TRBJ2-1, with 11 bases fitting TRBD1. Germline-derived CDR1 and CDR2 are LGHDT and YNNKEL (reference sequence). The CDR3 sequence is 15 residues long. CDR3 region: CASSPSDRGRSEAVF. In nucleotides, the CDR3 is TGTGCCAGCAGCCCATCGGACAGGGGGCGGTCCGAAGCGGTCTTC.

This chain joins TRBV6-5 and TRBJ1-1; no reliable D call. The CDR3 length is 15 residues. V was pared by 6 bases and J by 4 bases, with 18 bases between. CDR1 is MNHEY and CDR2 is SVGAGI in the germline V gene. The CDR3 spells CASRIGSLRITEAFF. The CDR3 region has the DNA TGTGCCAGCAGGATCGGGTCCCTAAGAATCACTGAAGCTTTCTTT.

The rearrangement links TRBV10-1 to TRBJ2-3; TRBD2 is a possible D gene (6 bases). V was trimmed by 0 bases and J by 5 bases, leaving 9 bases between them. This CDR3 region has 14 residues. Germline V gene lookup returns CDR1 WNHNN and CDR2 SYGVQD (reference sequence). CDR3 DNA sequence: TGCGCCAGCAGTGAGTCGGCGCGGGGAGATACGCAGTATTTT. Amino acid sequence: CASSESARGDTQYF.